The 9 T cell receptor beta chains below were found in one sample sequenced in a study of T cells in Graves' hyperthyroidism and ophthalmopathy. The source material, RNA transcripts, was used to amplify TCR beta CDR3 regions. HTBI primers drove first-round RT-PCR of the TCR CDR3. One entry per CDR3 protein results from TCRdb running MiXCR on the multiplex PCR reads. The sample comprises hundreds of thousands of distinct CDR3 sequences, around 22% of which are singletons, and approximately 10% rests with the top ten. The sample taken for sequencing was blood. These receptors were collected from a woman younger than 45 with Graves' ophthalmopathy.

At least ten counts were recorded for this clonotype. V is TRBV24-1 and J is TRBJ1-1; the D is unclear. CDR1 and CDR2 (germline): KGHDR, SFDVKD. The CDR3 is 13 amino acids. The V gene lost 3 bases and the J gene lost 1 base, with 5 bases spanning the gap. The DNA for the CDR3 is TGTGCCACCAGTGATAACAGGAACACTGAAGCTTTCTTT. It specifies CATSDNRNTEAFF.

The rearrangement joins TRBV10-3 to TRBJ2-7, with D uncertain. This CDR3 comprises 12 residues. V lost 2 bases and J lost 5, with 7 bases in between. Germline V CDR1 and CDR2: ENHRY, SYGVKD. In nucleotides, the CDR3 is TGTGCCATCAGTGAGCCCCGGGACGAGCAGTACTTC. Its translation is CAISEPRDEQYF.

CDR3 DNA sequence: TGTGCCAGCAGCCAAGACGGAGGGATCGGGGAGCTGTTTTTT. This gives the protein CASSQDGGIGELFF. The chain is built from TRBV4-2 and TRBJ2-2; D possibly corresponds to TRBD2 (6 bases). V lost 0 bases, J lost 7 bases, and 9 bases lay in between. This CDR3 is built from 14 residues. Per germline, CDR1 LGHNA and CDR2 YNFKEQ.

This clonotype was seen a few times. The chain employs TRBV28 and TRBJ2-7, with D perhaps TRBD2 (5 bases). V lost 8 bases and J lost 3, with 14 bases in between. The CDR3 is made up of 13 amino acids. CDR1 and CDR2 from the germline V gene are MDHEN and SYDVKM. The CDR3 loop is CASYHRAGYEQYF. Here the CDR3 DNA reads TGTGCCAGCTACCATCGCGCGGGCTACGAGCAGTACTTC.

The rearrangement uses TRBV20-1 and TRBJ2-7; D not certain. The ends were cut back, 0 bases at V and 0 bases at J, with 9 bases in the middle. The CDR3 sequence is 14 residues long. The germline V gene has CDR1 DFQATT and CDR2 SNEGSKA (reference sequence). The CDR3 region has the DNA TGCAGTGCTAGAGATGCAGGTCTCTCCTACGAGCAGTACTTC. Protein: CSARDAGLSYEQYF.

In this sample, this clonotype turned up a few times. The chain has TRBV11-1 and TRBJ2-7; 8 nucleotides agree with TRBD2. Germline V CDR1 and CDR2: SGHAT, FQDESV (reference sequence). Losses at the gene ends were 3 bases for V and 4 bases for J; bases not matched to a gene: 5. This CDR3 spans 14 amino acids. The CDR3 here is CASSFGGAEYEQYF. CDR3 DNA: TGTGCCAGCAGCTTCGGGGGGGCCGAATACGAGCAGTACTTC.

The chain recombines TRBV28 with TRBJ1-5, with TRBD1 matching over 9 bases. The CDR3 is 16 residues long. V dropped 2 bases and J dropped 6; count of bases not matched to a gene: 8. The germline V gene encodes CDR1 MDHEN and CDR2 SYDVKM. For the CDR3, the DNA is TGTGCCAGCAGTTTAGTGGACAGGGGAAAGCCTCAGCCCCAGCATTTT. Protein sequence: CASSLVDRGKPQPQHF.

This clonotype showed up many times. V is TRBV28 and J is TRBJ2-7; D may be TRBD1 (6 bases). Trimming shortened V by 5 bases and J by 7 bases, and 12 bases separated the two germline ends. Germline CDR1 and CDR2: MDHEN and SYDVKM. There are 12 residues in the CDR3. The CDR3 nucleotides read TGTGCCAGCAGTCGACAGGCCCGGGAGCAGTACTTC. The encoded protein is CASSRQAREQYF.

The table lists this clonotype with many counts. The chain uses TRBV5-1 and TRBJ2-5; D unclear. There are 13 residues in the CDR3. Germline V gene sequence: CDR1 SGHRS, CDR2 YFSETQ. V dropped 0 bases and J dropped 5 bases, with 8 bases sitting between them. DNA for the CDR3: TGCGCCAGCAGCTTGGCGGTTAGGGAGACCCAGTACTTC. Protein sequence: CASSLAVRETQYF.